This T cell receptor (beta chain) was documented in a study of cytomegalovirus exposure and HLA in healthy donors. Findings and limits, study-wide: In the 130 or so validation repertoires, a later analysis found that first-cohort TCR clusters tended to co-occur. Cytomegalovirus status was reportedly diagnosed by the classifier with high sensitivity and specificity.

The count of this clone is one. Its target is not known. Assay used: immunoSEQ multiplex PCR; TCRdb lists only in-frame clones, some missing. The table records 150,000 to 200,000 clones, roughly 83% of them present only once. The CDR3 is made up of 13 amino acids. Per the germline V gene, CDR1 is MNHEY and CDR2 is SVGAGI. After removal of 6 bases from V and 8 bases from J, the junction contained 8 bases not matched to a gene. This rearrangement joins TRBV6-5 to TRBJ1-2; 8 nucleotides line up with TRBD1. The sequence came from a woman aged 18 to 35 in good health and CMV-seronegative. Specimen: PBMCs. This CDR3 reads CASRSQGAQGYTF. The CDR3 nucleotides read TGTGCCAGCAGATCGCAGGGGGCCCAGGGCTACACCTTC.